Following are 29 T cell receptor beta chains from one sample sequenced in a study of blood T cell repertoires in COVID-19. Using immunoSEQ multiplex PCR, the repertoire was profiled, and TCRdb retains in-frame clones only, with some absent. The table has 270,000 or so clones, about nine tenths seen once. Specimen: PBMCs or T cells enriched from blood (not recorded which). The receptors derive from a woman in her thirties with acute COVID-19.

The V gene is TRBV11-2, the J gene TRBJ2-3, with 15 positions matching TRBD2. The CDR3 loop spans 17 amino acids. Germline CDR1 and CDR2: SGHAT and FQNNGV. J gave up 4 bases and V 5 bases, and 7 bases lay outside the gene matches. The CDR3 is CASSLTGTSGRSDTQYF. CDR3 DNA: TGTGCCAGCAGCCTCACCGGGACTAGCGGGAGGTCAGATACGCAGTATTTT.

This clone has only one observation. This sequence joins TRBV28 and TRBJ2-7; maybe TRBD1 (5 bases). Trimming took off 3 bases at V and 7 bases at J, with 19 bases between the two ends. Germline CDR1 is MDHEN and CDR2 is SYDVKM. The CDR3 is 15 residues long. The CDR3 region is CASSFFRVSSQEQYF. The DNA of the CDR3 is TGTGCCAGCAGTTTTTTCAGGGTATCGTCACAGGAGCAGTACTTC.

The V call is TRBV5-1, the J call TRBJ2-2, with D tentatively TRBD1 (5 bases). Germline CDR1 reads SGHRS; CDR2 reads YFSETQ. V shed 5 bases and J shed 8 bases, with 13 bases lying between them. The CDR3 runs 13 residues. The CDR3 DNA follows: TGCGCCAGCAGAGGGCAGGGTACGGGGGAGCTGTTTTTT. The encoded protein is CASRGQGTGELFF.

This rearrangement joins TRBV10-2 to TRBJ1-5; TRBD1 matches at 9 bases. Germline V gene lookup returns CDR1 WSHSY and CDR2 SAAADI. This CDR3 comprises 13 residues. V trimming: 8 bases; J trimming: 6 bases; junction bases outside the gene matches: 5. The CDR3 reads CASRDREGQPQHF. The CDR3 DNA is TGCGCCAGCCGGGACAGGGAGGGTCAGCCCCAGCATTTT.

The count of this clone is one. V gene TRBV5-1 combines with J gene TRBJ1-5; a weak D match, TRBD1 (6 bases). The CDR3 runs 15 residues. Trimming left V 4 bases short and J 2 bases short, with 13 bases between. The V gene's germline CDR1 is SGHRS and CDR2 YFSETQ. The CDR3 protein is CASSLNPGGNQPQHF. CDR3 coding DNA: TGCGCCAGCAGCCTCAATCCAGGGGGCAATCAGCCCCAGCATTTT.

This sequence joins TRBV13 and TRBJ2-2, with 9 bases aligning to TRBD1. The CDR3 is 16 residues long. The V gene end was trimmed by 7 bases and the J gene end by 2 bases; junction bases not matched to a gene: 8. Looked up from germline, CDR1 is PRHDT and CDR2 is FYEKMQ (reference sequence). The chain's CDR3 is CASKPPGQGNTGELFF. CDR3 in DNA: TGTGCCAGCAAACCACCGGGACAGGGAAACACCGGGGAGCTGTTTTTT.

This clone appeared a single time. The CDR3 bases are TGCAGTGCTAGTGATGGACAGGGGGCTAGGGGCAATGAGCAGTTCTTC. Protein product: CSASDGQGARGNEQFF. The V gene is TRBV20-1, the J gene TRBJ2-1; 11 bases match TRBD1. Germline CDR1 reads DFQATT; CDR2 reads SNEGSKA (reference sequence). The CDR3 is 16 amino acids. Unmatched junction bases numbered 10, after V lost 3 bases and J lost 6 bases.

CDR3 sequence: CASSPRVWPGNTIYF. The CDR3 DNA reads TGCGCCAGCAGCCCCAGGGTATGGCCTGGAAACACCATATATTTT. The chain carries TRBV5-1 and TRBJ1-3; tentatively, D is TRBD1 (5 bases). Germline V lookup: CDR1 SGHRS, CDR2 YFSETQ. This CDR3 is 15 amino acids long. With 4 bases removed from V and 2 bases from J, the gap between germline ends came to 13 bases.

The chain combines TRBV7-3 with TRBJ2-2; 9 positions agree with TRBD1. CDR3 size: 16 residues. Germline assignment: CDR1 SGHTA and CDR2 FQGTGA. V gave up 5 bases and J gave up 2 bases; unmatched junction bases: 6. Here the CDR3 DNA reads TGTGCCAGCAGCCGAGGGGGACAGGGAAACACCGGGGAGCTGTTTTTT. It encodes CASSRGGQGNTGELFF.

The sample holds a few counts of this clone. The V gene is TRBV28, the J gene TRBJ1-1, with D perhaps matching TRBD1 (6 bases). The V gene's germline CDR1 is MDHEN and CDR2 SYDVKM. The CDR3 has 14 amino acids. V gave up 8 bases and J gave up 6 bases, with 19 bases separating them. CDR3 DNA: TGTGCCAGCGGATCCTTCACAGGGATCGCTGAAGCTTTCTTT. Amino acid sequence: CASGSFTGIAEAFF.

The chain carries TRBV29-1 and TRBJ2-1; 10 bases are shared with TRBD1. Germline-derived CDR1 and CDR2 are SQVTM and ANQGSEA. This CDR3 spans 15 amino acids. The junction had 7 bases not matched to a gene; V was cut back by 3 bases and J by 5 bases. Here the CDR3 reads CSVEPGQGINNEQFF. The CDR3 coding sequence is TGCAGCGTTGAGCCGGGACAGGGGATCAACAATGAGCAGTTCTTC.

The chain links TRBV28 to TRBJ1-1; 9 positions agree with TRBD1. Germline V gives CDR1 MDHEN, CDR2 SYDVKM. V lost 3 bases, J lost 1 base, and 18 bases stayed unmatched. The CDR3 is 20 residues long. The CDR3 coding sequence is TGTGCCAGCAGTTTTATATACCCGCCCAAACAGGGGGCTCGGAACACTGAAGCTTTCTTT. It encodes CASSFIYPPKQGARNTEAFF.

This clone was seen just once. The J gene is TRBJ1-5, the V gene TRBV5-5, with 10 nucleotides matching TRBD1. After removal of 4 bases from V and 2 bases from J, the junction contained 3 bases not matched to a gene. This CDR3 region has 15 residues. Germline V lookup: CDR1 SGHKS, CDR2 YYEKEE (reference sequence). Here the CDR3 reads CASSTGQGGNQPQHF. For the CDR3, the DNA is TGTGCCAGCAGCACAGGACAGGGGGGCAATCAGCCCCAGCATTTT.

CDR3 in DNA: TGTGCCAGCAGCCTCCACCGAGCTAGCGGTTCCTACGAGCAGTACTTC. Translation: CASSLHRASGSYEQYF. The V gene is TRBV13, the J gene TRBJ2-7; 7 bases match TRBD2. This CDR3 spans 16 amino acids. The V gene's germline CDR1 is PRHDT and CDR2 FYEKMQ (reference sequence). The ends lost 5 bases at V and 1 base at J; junction bases unmatched: 11.

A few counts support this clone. DNA of the CDR3: TGTGCCAGCAGCTTTAGATGGCGGGAGGACGAACCGGCAATCACAGATACGCAGTATTTT. Protein product: CASSFRWREDEPAITDTQYF. The rearrangement links TRBV7-8 to TRBJ2-3; TRBD2 aligns across 8 bases. V was pared by 3 bases and J by 2 bases, with 19 bases of the junction left unmatched. CDR1 and CDR2 (germline): SGHVS, FQNEAQ. CDR3 length: 20 amino acids.

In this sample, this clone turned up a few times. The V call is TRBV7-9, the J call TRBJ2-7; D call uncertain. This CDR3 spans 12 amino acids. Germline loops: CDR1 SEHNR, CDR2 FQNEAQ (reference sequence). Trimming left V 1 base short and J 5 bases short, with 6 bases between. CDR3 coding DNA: TGTGCCAGCAGCTTAGATATCCACGAGCAGTACTTC. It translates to CASSLDIHEQYF.

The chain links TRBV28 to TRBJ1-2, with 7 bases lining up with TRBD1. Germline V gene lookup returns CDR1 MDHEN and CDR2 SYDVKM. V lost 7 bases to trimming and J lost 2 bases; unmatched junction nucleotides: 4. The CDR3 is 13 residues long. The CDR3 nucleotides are TGTGCCAGCATACAGGGGATGAACTATGGCTACACCTTC. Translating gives CASIQGMNYGYTF.

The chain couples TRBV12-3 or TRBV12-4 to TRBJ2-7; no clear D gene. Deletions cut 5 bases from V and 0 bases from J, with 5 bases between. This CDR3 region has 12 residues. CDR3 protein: CASSIHSYEQYF. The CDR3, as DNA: TGTGCCAGCAGTATACACTCCTACGAGCAGTACTTC.

CDR3 in DNA: TGTGCCAGCAGCTTAGAGGGTAGCGGGATGAGCGGGGAGCTGTTTTTT. Residues: CASSLEGSGMSGELFF. V usage is TRBV7-3 and J usage is TRBJ2-2, with 8 positions matching TRBD2. CDR1 and CDR2 from the germline V gene are SGHTA and FQGTGA. The CDR3 runs to 16 residues. With V trimmed by 2 bases and J by 7 bases, 9 bases remained unmatched.

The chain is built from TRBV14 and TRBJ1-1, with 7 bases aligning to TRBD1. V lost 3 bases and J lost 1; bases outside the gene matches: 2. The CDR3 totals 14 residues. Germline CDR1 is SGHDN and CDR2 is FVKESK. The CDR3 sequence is CASSQQGGNTEAFF. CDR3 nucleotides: TGTGCCAGCAGCCAGCAGGGGGGGAACACTGAAGCTTTCTTT. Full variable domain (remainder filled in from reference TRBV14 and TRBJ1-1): EAGVTQFPSHSVIEKGQTVTLRCDPISGHDNLYWYRRVMGKEIKFLLHFVKESKQDESGMPNNRFLAERTGGTYSTLKVQPAELEDSGVYFCASSQQGGNTEAFFGQGTRLTVV.

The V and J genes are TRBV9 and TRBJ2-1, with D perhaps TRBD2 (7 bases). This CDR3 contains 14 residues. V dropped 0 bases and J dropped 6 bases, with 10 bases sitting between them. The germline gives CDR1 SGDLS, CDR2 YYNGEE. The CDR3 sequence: CASSVVGGGNEQFF. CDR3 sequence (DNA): TGTGCCAGCAGCGTAGTGGGAGGGGGCAATGAGCAGTTCTTC.

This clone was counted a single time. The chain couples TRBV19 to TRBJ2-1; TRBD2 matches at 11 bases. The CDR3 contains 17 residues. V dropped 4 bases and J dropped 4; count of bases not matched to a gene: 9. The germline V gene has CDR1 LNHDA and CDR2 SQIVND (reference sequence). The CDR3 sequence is CASSTGQLAGDYNEQFF. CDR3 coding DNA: TGTGCCAGTAGTACAGGGCAACTAGCGGGAGATTACAATGAGCAGTTCTTC.

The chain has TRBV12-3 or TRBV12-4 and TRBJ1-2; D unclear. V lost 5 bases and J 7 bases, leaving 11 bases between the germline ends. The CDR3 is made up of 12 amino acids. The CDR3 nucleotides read TGTGCCAGCAGTAGACTCCGGCTTGGCTACACCTTC. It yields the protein CASSRLRLGYTF.

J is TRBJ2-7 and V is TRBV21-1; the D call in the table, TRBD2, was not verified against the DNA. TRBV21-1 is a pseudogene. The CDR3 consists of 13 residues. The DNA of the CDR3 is TGTGCCAGCAGCAAAGAGAGCTCCTACGAGCAGTACTTC. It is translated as CASSKESSYEQYF.

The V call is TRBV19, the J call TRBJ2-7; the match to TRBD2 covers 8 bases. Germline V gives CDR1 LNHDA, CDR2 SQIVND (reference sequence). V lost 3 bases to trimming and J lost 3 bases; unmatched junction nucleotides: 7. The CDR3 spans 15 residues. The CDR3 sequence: CASSIATSGVYEQYF. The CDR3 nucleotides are TGTGCCAGTAGTATTGCTACTAGCGGAGTCTACGAGCAGTACTTC.

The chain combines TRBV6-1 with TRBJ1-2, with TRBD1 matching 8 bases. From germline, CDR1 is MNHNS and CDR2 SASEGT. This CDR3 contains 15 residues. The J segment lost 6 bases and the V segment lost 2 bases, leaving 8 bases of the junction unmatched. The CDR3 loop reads CASSETTGEKDGYTF. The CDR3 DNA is TGTGCCAGCAGTGAAACGACAGGGGAAAAGGATGGCTACACCTTC.

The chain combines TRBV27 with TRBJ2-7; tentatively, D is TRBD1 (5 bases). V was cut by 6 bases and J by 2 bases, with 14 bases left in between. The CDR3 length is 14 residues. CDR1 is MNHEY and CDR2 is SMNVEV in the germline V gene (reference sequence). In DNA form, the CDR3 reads TGTGCCAGCAGCCCAATCGACAGCCCCTACGAGCAGTACTTC. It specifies CASSPIDSPYEQYF.

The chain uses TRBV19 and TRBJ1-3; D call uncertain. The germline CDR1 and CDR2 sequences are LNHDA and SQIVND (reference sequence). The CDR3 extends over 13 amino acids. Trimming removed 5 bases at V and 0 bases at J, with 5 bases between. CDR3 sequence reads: CASSSGSGNTIYF. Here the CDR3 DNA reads TGTGCCAGTAGTTCAGGCTCTGGAAACACCATATATTTT.

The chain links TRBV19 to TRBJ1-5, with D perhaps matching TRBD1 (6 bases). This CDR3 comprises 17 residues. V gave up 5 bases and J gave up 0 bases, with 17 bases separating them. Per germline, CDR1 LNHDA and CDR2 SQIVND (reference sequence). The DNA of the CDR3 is TGTGCCAGTAGTCCTGGCTGGGGGCCGTATAGCAATCAGCCCCAGCATTTT. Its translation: CASSPGWGPYSNQPQHF.